This TCR beta chain originates from a study of CD8+ T cells in alopecia areata. CDR3 size: 12 residues. Germline V CDR1 and CDR2: SQVTM, ANQGSEA. Unmatched junction bases numbered 5, after V lost 4 bases and J lost 9 bases. As for this clone: The antigen is not known.

Isolation of CD4+ and CD8+ T cells from PBMCs was achieved by sorting. Reverse transcription of extracted RNA yielded cDNA, which provided the sequencing template. Sequencing was performed with immunoSEQ multiplex PCR; in TCRdb, only in-frame clones are kept and a portion is missing. The table shows around 100,000 clones, with around 59% occurring only once. Overall study findings and caveats: Greater clonality was observed in lesional scalp samples, especially alopecia totalis/universalis, versus normal scalp.

Specimen: CD4+ T cells sorted from blood. This TCR was sampled from a human donor in good health. This sequence joins TRBV29-1 and TRBJ2-1, with 8 bases fitting TRBD2. The CDR3 sequence is CSVGRGGGEQFF. The DNA for the CDR3 is TGCAGCGTTGGCCGGGGGGGTGGTGAGCAGTTCTTC.